This T cell receptor beta chain was profiled in a study of blood T cell repertoires in COVID-19. Study as a whole: The United States, Italy and Spain were the sources of the acute and convalescent COVID-19 samples.

Seattle participants joined during active infection and were tracked over time. Repertoires were generated with immunoSEQ multiplex PCR, while TCRdb's copy carries only in-frame clones and drops some. Of about 330,000 clones in the sample, roughly 89% are singletons; the top ten hold approximately 9.9%. Trimming removed 2 bases at V and 4 bases at J, with 12 bases between. Germline assignment: CDR1 MNHEY and CDR2 SMNVEV (reference sequence). This CDR3 contains 14 residues. The sequence derives from a man aged 25 to 45 with COVID-19, enrolled during active disease. The genes are TRBV27 and TRBJ2-7; D not resolved. Material for sequencing was peripheral blood. CDR3 loop: CASSLRSPTYEQYF. In DNA form, the CDR3 reads TGTGCCAGCAGTTTACGGTCCCCGACTTACGAGCAGTACTTC.